Below, one T cell receptor (beta chain) is given with its context. The sample comes from a study of blood T cell repertoires in COVID-19. Study at large: Sources were T cells, B-cell-depleted T cells, or PBMCs; the material itself was cDNA or gDNA.

Seattle researchers signed up patients amid active infection and tracked them longitudinally. The CDR3 is 15 residues long. Trimming removed 3 bases at V and 0 bases at J, with 11 bases between. Germline V lookup: CDR1 MGHDK, CDR2 SYGVNS. The authors' processing: Quantification of nucleated cells was approximated via reference gene primer amplification. TCRdb's table, derived via immunoSEQ multiplex PCR, lists solely in-frame clones and lacks some. The V and J calls and clone size are taken from that table; D and trimming were inferred from the DNA. Found here are 250,000 to 350,000 clones, roughly 84% of them singletons; the top ten hold more than 15%.

The receptor's source is a person aged 65-85 years with COVID-19, enrolled during active disease. V usage is TRBV25-1 and J usage is TRBJ1-1; weak D call: TRBD1 (5 bases). The sequencing sample was made of peripheral blood. The CDR3 spells CASSEGGTVNTEAFF. The CDR3 nucleotides read TGTGCCAGCAGTGAGGGGGGGACGGTGAACACTGAAGCTTTCTTT.